These 4 T cell receptor beta chains were all obtained from the same sample, sequenced in a study of T cells in Graves' hyperthyroidism and ophthalmopathy. Authors of the study amplified TCR beta CDR3 regions from RNA transcripts. The HTBI primer set served for first-round RT-PCR of the TCR CDR3. MiXCR, run by TCRdb on the multiplex PCR reads, gives a single entry per CDR3 protein. This sample has 550,000 to 600,000 distinct CDR3 sequences, with over 15% found just once. The sequenced sample was blood. The receptors originated from a woman between 18 and 29 years old with Graves' hyperthyroidism.

The chain has TRBV20-1 and TRBJ2-1, with TRBD2 matching 8 bases. V lost 3 bases and J lost 9; bases outside the gene matches: 4. The CDR3 spans 12 residues. Germline CDR1 DFQATT, CDR2 SNEGSKA (reference sequence). CDR3 amino acids: CSASGRVGEQFF. In DNA, the CDR3 is TGCAGTGCTAGCGGGAGGGTCGGTGAGCAGTTCTTC.

This clonotype has ten or more counts. J is TRBJ1-2 and V is TRBV2; a weak D match, TRBD1 (6 bases). The V and J ends lost 4 bases and 4 bases respectively, with 13 bases between them. Germline loops: CDR1 SNHLY, CDR2 FYNNEI. The CDR3 covers 14 residues. The CDR3 loop reads CASSADSPLYGYTF. The CDR3, as DNA: TGTGCCAGCAGTGCGGACAGCCCACTCTATGGCTACACCTTC. Filled out from reference TRBV2 and TRBJ1-2, the complete variable domain reads EPEVTQTPSHQVTQMGQEVILRCVPISNHLYFYWYRQILGQKVEFLVSFYNNEISEKSEIFDDQFSVERPDGSNFTLKIRSTKLEDSAMYFCASSADSPLYGYTFGSGTRLTVV.

This clonotype was seen at least ten times. The rearrangement joins TRBV2 to TRBJ1-1; D is ambiguous. The CDR3 extends over 12 amino acids. The V end was cut by 2 bases, the J end by 10 bases, with 11 bases between. CDR1 and CDR2 (germline): SNHLY, FYNNEI. Written as DNA, the CDR3 is TGTGCCAGCAGTGAATCCCTGTCAAGAGCTTTCTTT. This translates into CASSESLSRAFF. The variable domain in full, with the rest retrieved from reference TRBV2 and TRBJ1-1, is EPEVTQTPSHQVTQMGQEVILRCVPISNHLYFYWYRQILGQKVEFLVSFYNNEISEKSEIFDDQFSVERPDGSNFTLKIRSTKLEDSAMYFCASSESLSRAFFGQGTRLTVV.

There are many counts of this clonotype. The rearrangement uses TRBV3-1 and TRBJ2-7; no definite D call. This CDR3 comprises 13 residues. Germline V gives CDR1 LGHDT, CDR2 YNNKEL (reference sequence). Trimming removed 1 base from V and 4 bases from J, with 8 bases in between. CDR3 nucleotide sequence: TGTGCCAGCAGCCAAGGCCATAATTACGAGCAGTACTTC. This gives the protein CASSQGHNYEQYF.